One sample yielded the 20 T cell receptor beta chains listed below, sequenced in a study of CD8 T cells in ankylosing spondylitis. Each CDR3 protein gets one entry after TCRdb re-called the 5' RACE reads with MiXCR. The sample contains about 52,000 distinct CDR3 sequences, approximately 8% of which appear only once. Source material: blood, either unsorted or a sorted T cell fraction (not recorded which). These receptors all come from a female donor with ankylosing spondylitis or in good health (not recorded which).

This clonotype was picked up many times. The J gene is TRBJ2-1, the V gene TRBV2; no clear D. The CDR3 is 12 residues long. Trimming left V 3 bases short and J 5 bases short, with 5 bases between. Germline V lookup: CDR1 SNHLY, CDR2 FYNNEI. The CDR3 DNA follows: TGTGCCAGCAGTGACCAGGACAATGAGCAGTTCTTC. This gives the protein CASSDQDNEQFF.

This rearrangement joins TRBV7-9 to TRBJ1-2; D unclear. The CDR3 extends over 15 amino acids. V lost 1 base and J lost 2, with 11 bases in between. In germline, CDR1 is SEHNR, CDR2 FQNEAQ (reference sequence). This CDR3 is CASSLDNALNYGYTF. In DNA form, the CDR3 reads TGTGCCAGCAGCTTAGATAATGCCCTCAACTATGGCTACACCTTC.

Ten or more counts support this clonotype. CDR3: CASSTWGIYTEAFF. The CDR3 DNA reads TGTGCCAGCAGCACATGGGGGATCTACACTGAAGCTTTCTTT. The chain joins TRBV7-3 to TRBJ1-1; tentative D call: TRBD1 (5 bases). The CDR3 covers 14 residues. Germline V CDR1 and CDR2: SGHTA, FQGTGA. The V end was cut by 5 bases, the J end by 3 bases, with 13 bases between.

This clonotype was seen many times. The V gene is TRBV5-1, the J gene TRBJ1-1; D ambiguous. Germline CDR1 and CDR2: SGHRS and YFSETQ. V was cut by 0 bases and J by 1 base, with 7 bases left in between. CDR3 size: 14 residues. CDR3 nucleotides: TGCGCCAGCAGCTTGGCTTTAGAGAACACTGAAGCTTTCTTT. This translates into CASSLALENTEAFF.

This clonotype was observed many times. The rearrangement uses TRBV29-1 and TRBJ2-5; tentatively, D is TRBD2 (5 bases). The CDR3 is 12 amino acids. The V end lost 3 bases, the J end lost 5 bases, and 10 bases lay between the germline ends. Germline V CDR1 and CDR2: SQVTM, ANQGSEA. The CDR3 reads CSVDLEAETQYF. The CDR3 region has the DNA TGCAGCGTTGATCTGGAGGCGGAGACCCAGTACTTC.

This chain connects TRBV6-2 or TRBV6-3 to TRBJ2-1; TRBD1 agrees at 7 bases. Germline values: CDR1 MNHEY, CDR2 SVGEGT. The CDR3 runs to 12 residues. V was clipped by 6 bases and J by 11 bases; unmatched bases: 7. CDR3 sequence (DNA): TGTGCCAGCAGGCCGACAGGGTTGAAGCAGTTCTTC. Translation: CASRPTGLKQFF.

This clonotype was seen repeatedly, ten times or more. The chain links TRBV5-1 to TRBJ1-2; the D gene is possibly TRBD1 (5 bases). Germline values: CDR1 SGHRS, CDR2 YFSETQ. CDR3 length: 14 residues. V shed 4 bases and J shed 5 bases, with 15 bases lying between them. CDR3 DNA sequence: TGCGCCAGCAGCCCCGGAAGGGGAACGTATGGCTACACCTTC. Translated, it gives CASSPGRGTYGYTF. The complete variable domain, with remaining parts taken from reference TRBV5-1 and TRBJ1-2, reads KAGVTQTPRYLIKTRGQQVTLSCSPISGHRSVSWYQQTPGQGLQFLFEYFSETQRNKGNFPGRFSGRQFSNSRSEMNVSTLELGDSALYLCASSPGRGTYGYTFGSGTRLTVV.

This clonotype has more than one count but fewer than ten. The J gene is TRBJ2-3, the V gene TRBV20-1; D possibly corresponds to TRBD2 (5 bases). From germline, CDR1 is DFQATT and CDR2 SNEGSKA (reference sequence). Trimming removed 3 bases from V and 7 bases from J, with 14 bases in between. The CDR3 covers 13 residues. The CDR3 is CSASGAVGYTQYF. As DNA, the CDR3 is TGCAGTGCTAGTGGAGCGGTCGGGTATACGCAGTATTTT.

This clonotype appeared a few times. The chain recombines TRBV29-1 with TRBJ1-2, with 12 bases matching TRBD1. CDR3 length equals 12 residues. The germline gives CDR1 SQVTM, CDR2 ANQGSEA. The trim removed 6 bases at V and 8 bases at J, leaving 4 bases unmatched. The CDR3 DNA follows: TGCAGCGTGGGACAGGGGGCTGGAGGCTACACCTTC. Translating it yields CSVGQGAGGYTF.

This clonotype was picked up a small number of times. The genes are TRBV20-1 and TRBJ2-7; 10 bases fit TRBD1. V gave up 6 bases and J gave up 7 bases; unmatched junction bases: 9. In germline, CDR1 is DFQATT, CDR2 SNEGSKA (reference sequence). CDR3 length equals 13 residues. Written as DNA, the CDR3 is TGCAGTGCCTTACTGGGACAGGGGAGAGAGCAGTACTTC. This encodes CSALLGQGREQYF.

This clonotype has ten or more counts. V is TRBV28 and J is TRBJ1-1; D gene ambiguous. This CDR3 has 15 amino acids. The germline V gene encodes CDR1 MDHEN and CDR2 SYDVKM. Trimming shortened V by 5 bases and J by 1 base, and 14 bases separated the two germline ends. The CDR3 bases are TGTGCCAGCAGTCTTATGACCTACCGGAACACTGAAGCTTTCTTT. This gives the protein CASSLMTYRNTEAFF. The full variable domain, completed using reference TRBV28 and TRBJ1-1, is DVKVTQSSRYLVKRTGEKVFLECVQDMDHENMFWYRQDPGLGLRLIYFSYDVKMKEKGDIPEGYSVSREKKERFSLILESASTNQTSMYLCASSLMTYRNTEAFFGQGTRLTVV.

Regarding this clonotype: This likely comes from a read error, as the CDR3 has no conserved phenylalanine or tryptophan at its end. It is unclear where the CDR3 begins or ends on the DNA, so no DNA is shown, and the CDR3 is as TCRdb lists it. This chain links TRBV21-1 with TRBJ2-1; the D call of TRBD1 is as the table states it, not checked on the DNA. TRBV21-1 is listed as a pseudogene. From its first to its last residue, the CDR3 has 11 amino acids. Here the CDR3 reads CASSKERKGAI.

Worth noting for this clonotype: Given a much more abundant clone one base away, this may be a read error. The J gene is TRBJ2-1, the V gene TRBV24-1, with D possibly being TRBD2 (5 bases). The CDR3 contains 13 residues. V gave up 3 bases and J gave up 10 bases, with 12 bases separating them. Germline CDR1 reads KGHDR; CDR2 reads SFDVKD. The CDR3 protein is CATSDSLSGEQFF. The DNA for the CDR3 is TGTGCCACCAGTGATAGCCTCTCGGGGGAGCAGTTCTTC.

This clonotype was counted many times. The J gene is TRBJ1-2, the V gene TRBV21-1. TRBV21-1 is shown as a pseudogene. This CDR3 region has 19 residues. The CDR3 sequence: CASSKSFGLPESFNYGYTF. Written as DNA, the CDR3 is TGTGCCAGCAGCAAAAGTTTTGGTCTGCCGGAGAGCTTTAACTATGGCTACACCTTC.

Within the sample, this clonotype is medium-sized (0.01 to 0.1%). This rearrangement joins TRBV5-1 to TRBJ2-1; D might be TRBD2 (6 bases). Trimming left V 4 bases short and J 8 bases short, with 10 bases between. The germline CDR1 and CDR2 sequences are SGHRS and YFSETQ. The CDR3 is 12 amino acids. The CDR3 spells CASSISSDEQFF. DNA for the CDR3: TGCGCCAGCAGCATATCTAGCGATGAGCAGTTCTTC.

In this sample, this clonotype turned up many times. The gene calls are TRBV5-1 and TRBJ1-1, with D perhaps TRBD1 (6 bases). V was shortened by 2 bases and J by 0 bases, with 14 bases between the two germline ends. This CDR3 has 16 residues. In germline, CDR1 is SGHRS, CDR2 YFSETQ. CDR3 region: CASSFSQGPVNTEAFF. The CDR3 coding sequence is TGCGCCAGCAGCTTCAGTCAGGGGCCCGTGAACACTGAAGCTTTCTTT.

This clonotype has ten or more counts. CDR3: CASSQDPGTNTQYF. The CDR3 nucleotides read TGCGCCAGCAGCCAAGACCCCGGGACCAATACGCAGTATTTT. V gene TRBV4-3 combines with J gene TRBJ2-3, with D possibly being TRBD1 or TRBD2 (5 bases each). This CDR3 has 14 amino acids. CDR1 is LGHNA, CDR2 YSLEER, per germline. V lost 0 bases and J 7 bases, leaving 11 bases between the germline ends.

This clonotype has a count of ten or more. The V call is TRBV24-1, the J call TRBJ2-1, with TRBD1 matching over 8 bases. J was trimmed by 8 bases and V by 0 bases; bases with no gene match: 8. The CDR3 totals 16 residues. Germline V lookup: CDR1 KGHDR, CDR2 SFDVKD. CDR3 DNA sequence: TGTGCCACCAGTGATTTGAATGGACAGGGAATCGATGAGCAGTTCTTC. Amino acids: CATSDLNGQGIDEQFF.

Many counts were recorded for this clonotype. The chain employs TRBV20-1 and TRBJ1-3; unclear D gene. Germline CDR1 DFQATT, CDR2 SNEGSKA (reference sequence). The CDR3 covers 10 residues. V was cut by 6 bases and J by 6 bases, with 6 bases left in between. CDR3 DNA sequence: TGCAGTGCGAAGTTAAACACCATATATTTT. This translates into CSAKLNTIYF.

At least ten counts were recorded for this clonotype. This chain connects TRBV10-3 to TRBJ2-1; the D gene is possibly TRBD1 (6 bases). The CDR3 spans 16 residues. Between the trimmed V and J ends, which lost 2 bases and 4 bases, there was a span of 15 bases. Germline lookup yields CDR1 ENHRY and CDR2 SYGVKD. CDR3 sequence: CAISERRTASYNEQFF. The DNA of the CDR3 is TGTGCCATCAGTGAGAGGAGGACAGCCTCTTACAATGAGCAGTTCTTC.